This TCR beta chain was profiled in a study of cytomegalovirus exposure and HLA in healthy donors. The PCR employed 60 Vbeta primers together with 13 Jbeta primers. Repertoires were generated with immunoSEQ multiplex PCR, while TCRdb's copy carries only in-frame clones and drops some. The sample holds 100,000 to 120,000 clones, approximately 80% seen once. Everyone who donated was a healthy bone marrow donor. Of note for this clone: What it binds is unknown.

The study's findings and limits: Versus the approximately 700-donor mean, an Asian-associated ancestry cluster reportedly showed fewer N-insertions in a later analysis. A list of 150 to 200 TCR beta chains associated with cytomegalovirus was given. Reportedly, TCR beta sequences accurately predicted HLA-A and HLA-B alleles in most subjects.

The CDR3 is 15 residues long. The germline V and J ends were trimmed by 3 bases and 5 bases, with 16 bases remaining between them. The V gene's germline CDR1 is MDHEN and CDR2 SYDVKM. The chain employs TRBV28 and TRBJ2-5; perhaps TRBD2 as D (5 bases). The sample was PBMCs. The receptor comes from a male donor in good health and CMV-seronegative. The CDR3 is CASSFTTPTGETQYF. Written as DNA, the CDR3 is TGTGCCAGCAGTTTTACGACCCCGACGGGGGAGACCCAGTACTTC.